The 27 T cell receptor beta chains in this list originate from one sample, sequenced in a study of regulatory T cells in long-lasting Graves disease. Investigators prepared the TCR beta libraries by applying iRepertoire HTBI primers and Arm-PCR of CDR3 regions. TCRdb recomputed calls from the multiplex PCR reads with MiXCR, one row per CDR3 protein. The sample holds roughly 440,000 distinct CDR3 sequences, roughly 17% seen once. Time point of the sample: newly diagnosed GD, antithyroid drugs for less than 3 months. The TCR library was made from RNA that had been extracted from PBMCs in TRIzol. Another study also made use of these data, one on T cells in Graves' hyperthyroidism and ophthalmopathy.

Specimen: peripheral blood mononuclear cells (PBMCs), collected at new diagnosis, from a patient treated with antithyroid drugs. The receptors originated from a woman aged 18-30 years with Graves disease.

The chain carries TRBV5-1 and TRBJ2-3; 7 nucleotides agree with TRBD2. CDR1 SGHRS and CDR2 YFSETQ come from the germline V gene. With 4 bases clipped from V and 0 bases from J, the junction kept 5 bases outside the gene matches. There are 15 residues in the CDR3. The CDR3: CASSNGDYSTDTQYF. CDR3 nucleotides: TGCGCCAGCAGCAACGGGGACTACAGCACAGATACGCAGTATTTT.

Only a few counts were recorded for this clonotype. This sequence joins TRBV29-1 and TRBJ2-3, with 9 bases that match TRBD2. Germline V lookup: CDR1 SQVTM, CDR2 ANQGSEA. This CDR3 comprises 15 residues. V was clipped by 1 base and J by 2 bases; unmatched bases: 4. The CDR3 sequence is CSVEGLAGNTDTQYF. The CDR3 DNA sequence: TGCAGCGTTGAAGGGCTAGCGGGAAACACAGATACGCAGTATTTT.

This clonotype was observed many times. V is TRBV18 and J is TRBJ2-1; possibly TRBD2 for D (5 bases). The CDR3 totals 13 residues. The V gene lost 3 bases and the J gene lost 8 bases, with 11 bases spanning the gap. Germline loops: CDR1 KGHSH, CDR2 LQKENI. DNA of the CDR3: TGTGCCAGCTCACCTGTGGGAGTTGATGAGCAGTTCTTC. Translation gives CASSPVGVDEQFF.

The table lists this clonotype with many counts. The J gene is TRBJ2-7, the V gene TRBV11-2; D is possibly TRBD1 or TRBD2 (6 bases each). The length of the CDR3 is 15 residues. Germline loops: CDR1 SGHAT, CDR2 FQNNGV. Trimming took 8 bases from V and 0 from J, leaving 17 bases between them. The DNA of the CDR3 is TGTGCCAGCCGTACGGAGGGGGGAAACTCCTACGAGCAGTACTTC. Protein: CASRTEGGNSYEQYF.

J is TRBJ2-3 and V is TRBV5-1; 8 bases are a match to TRBD2. The CDR3 is 16 amino acids. The ends lost 1 base at V and 4 bases at J; junction bases unmatched: 8. Germline V lookup: CDR1 SGHRS, CDR2 YFSETQ. CDR3 bases: TGCGCCAGCAGCTTGCTTACTAGCGGTGTAGCAGATACGCAGTATTTT. Translated: CASSLLTSGVADTQYF.

There are many counts of this clonotype. The rearrangement links TRBV28 to TRBJ1-5; D is ambiguous. V lost 8 bases, J lost 4 bases, and 12 bases lay in between. Germline V gene lookup returns CDR1 MDHEN and CDR2 SYDVKM. The CDR3 sequence is 13 residues long. The CDR3 DNA follows: TGTGCCAGCCGCTTGCTAGCTAATCAGCCCCAGCATTTT. Its protein product is CASRLLANQPQHF.

This clonotype came up many times. The rearrangement joins TRBV28 to TRBJ2-1; D call uncertain. Germline assignment: CDR1 MDHEN and CDR2 SYDVKM. The CDR3 sequence is 15 residues long. Trimming removed 8 bases at V and 0 bases at J, with 14 bases between. CDR3 loop: CASGPPLGSYNEQFF. The CDR3 nucleotides read TGTGCCAGCGGCCCCCCGCTTGGCTCCTACAATGAGCAGTTCTTC.

This clonotype showed up just a few times. The V and J genes are TRBV7-9 and TRBJ2-1; the D gene is possibly TRBD2 (5 bases). The CDR3 spans 14 residues. Germline CDR1 and CDR2: SEHNR and FQNEAQ (reference sequence). Trimming removed 5 bases at V and 9 bases at J, with 17 bases between. As DNA, the CDR3 is TGTGCCAGCAGCCATTACCCCCGGAGGTTTGAGCAGTTCTTC. As protein: CASSHYPRRFEQFF.

A remark on this clonotype: Relative to the germline gene, one junction end is altered; a read error may explain this. V and J are TRBV4-2 and TRBJ1-4, with 10 positions matching TRBD1. CDR1 is LGHNA, CDR2 YNFKEQ, per germline. CDR3 length: 17 residues. CDR3 residues: CASNQADRGRGDEKLFF. Written as DNA, the CDR3 is TGTGCCAGCAACCAAGCCGACAGGGGGCGCGGAGATGAAAAACTGTTTTTT.

Ten or more counts support this clonotype. V is TRBV7-8 and J is TRBJ1-1; D perhaps matches TRBD1 (6 bases). Trimming cost V 5 bases and J 3 bases, with 10 bases left between them. CDR3 size: 13 residues. Germline-derived CDR1 and CDR2 are SGHVS and FQNEAQ. The CDR3: CASSITGYTEAFF. CDR3 DNA sequence: TGTGCCAGCAGCATCACAGGGTACACTGAAGCTTTCTTT.

This clonotype appeared a few times. This sequence joins TRBV19 and TRBJ1-1; 9 bases are shared with TRBD1. Germline trimming cut 2 bases from V and 8 bases from J; bases unmatched to any gene: 6. Germline lookup yields CDR1 LNHDA and CDR2 SQIVND (reference sequence). The CDR3 contains 14 residues. The CDR3 loop is CASSISMGTGEAFF. The CDR3 coding sequence is TGTGCCAGTAGTATAAGTATGGGGACAGGGGAAGCTTTCTTT.

This clonotype was counted between two and nine times. The DNA for the CDR3 is TGTGCCAGCAGCGGCTCCGGGAGGGCCTACGAGCAGTACTTC. It yields the protein CASSGSGRAYEQYF. The genes are TRBV11-1 and TRBJ2-7; 8 nucleotides line up with TRBD2. Germline V CDR1 and CDR2: SGHAT, FQDESV (reference sequence). This CDR3 has 14 amino acids. Germline trimming cut 5 bases from V and 2 bases from J; bases unmatched to any gene: 5.

This clonotype turned up a few times. The chain employs TRBV5-1 and TRBJ2-1, with TRBD2 matching 11 bases. After removal of 4 bases from V and 8 bases from J, the junction contained 5 bases not matched to a gene. The CDR3 is 14 amino acids. From germline, CDR1 is SGHRS and CDR2 YFSETQ. In nucleotides, the CDR3 is TGCGCCAGCAGCAGAACTAGCGGGAGTTATGAGCAGTTCTTC. Amino acids: CASSRTSGSYEQFF.

In this sample, this clonotype turned up many times. The V call is TRBV7-3, the J call TRBJ2-1, with 9 bases matching TRBD2. After removal of 5 bases from V and 6 bases from J, the junction contained 14 bases not matched to a gene. The CDR3 loop spans 17 amino acids. Germline V gene data show CDR1 as SGHTA and CDR2 as FQGTGA. Written as DNA, the CDR3 is TGTGCCAGCAGCCCGCGGGTGGGGGCGGGAGGGGGCAATGAGCAGTTCTTC. Translating it yields CASSPRVGAGGGNEQFF.

This clonotype was observed a handful of times. V is TRBV10-3 and J is TRBJ2-1, with a tentative D call TRBD2 (8 bases). Trimming removed 6 bases at V and 8 bases at J, with 32 bases between. The CDR3 has 19 residues. The germline gives CDR1 ENHRY, CDR2 SYGVKD. The CDR3 nucleotides are TGTGCCATCAGCCCCACGTTGACAGGGTCGGGAGGGAGAGCCGATGAGCAGTTCTTC. Its protein is CAISPTLTGSGGRADEQFF.

This clonotype appeared a single time. The junction shows a germline mismatch at one end, possibly a read error. The chain recombines TRBV5-5 with TRBJ2-1; 10 bases are a match to TRBD2. From germline, CDR1 is SGHKS and CDR2 YYEKEE (reference sequence). The CDR3 is made up of 16 amino acids. The CDR3 sequence is CASSPSTSGAYNEQFF. The CDR3 DNA reads as TGCGCCAGCAGCCCGAGCACTAGCGGGGCTTACAATGAGCAGTTCTTC.

This clonotype was detected a few times. The chain links TRBV5-1 to TRBJ2-2, with TRBD2 matching 9 bases. The V gene end was trimmed by 7 bases and the J gene end by 6 bases; junction bases not matched to a gene: 10. Germline-derived CDR1 and CDR2 are SGHRS and YFSETQ. The CDR3 contains 15 residues. CDR3 residues: CASAVSSGIPGELFF. Here the CDR3 DNA reads TGCGCCAGCGCCGTCTCTAGCGGGATCCCCGGGGAGCTGTTTTTT. The entire variable domain, with the rest obtained from reference TRBV5-1 and TRBJ2-2, is as follows: KAGVTQTPRYLIKTRGQQVTLSCSPISGHRSVSWYQQTPGQGLQFLFEYFSETQRNKGNFPGRFSGRQFSNSRSEMNVSTLELGDSALYLCASAVSSGIPGELFFGEGSRLTVL.

Ten or more counts support this clonotype. The chain combines TRBV18 with TRBJ2-7, with D possibly being TRBD1 (5 bases). Trimming took 1 base from V and 1 from J, leaving 8 bases between them. Germline V CDR1 and CDR2: KGHSH, LQKENI. CDR3 length: 14 amino acids. The CDR3 loop reads CASSPLGQSYEQYF. Written as DNA, the CDR3 is TGTGCCAGCTCACCACTCGGACAATCCTACGAGCAGTACTTC.

At least ten counts were recorded for this clonotype. This chain joins TRBV24-1 and TRBJ2-1; 8 nucleotides line up with TRBD1. The CDR3 totals 14 residues. Germline CDR1 and CDR2: KGHDR and SFDVKD. Trimming at V came to 3 bases and at J to 10 bases, leaving 7 bases not matched to a gene. The CDR3 spells CATSDKGTGREQFF. DNA for the CDR3: TGTGCCACCAGTGATAAAGGGACAGGTCGAGAGCAGTTCTTC.

This clonotype appeared a few times. The chain combines TRBV19 with TRBJ2-3; TRBD2 matches at 9 bases. Germline lookup yields CDR1 LNHDA and CDR2 SQIVND (reference sequence). Trimming at V came to 5 bases and at J to 5 bases, leaving 11 bases not matched to a gene. The CDR3 has 16 residues. The DNA of the CDR3 is TGTGCCAGTAGTCCCCGTTTAGCGGGAGAAATAGATACGCAGTATTTT. Residues: CASSPRLAGEIDTQYF.

The chain employs TRBV15 and TRBJ1-1, with TRBD1 as a possible D gene (5 bases). Germline V CDR1 and CDR2: LNHNV, YYDKDF (reference sequence). The length of the CDR3 is 15 residues. V was clipped by 1 base and J by 4 bases, with 13 bases between them. CDR3 nucleotide sequence: TGTGCCACCAGCAGAGTCCAGGGTGGTGGCACTGAAGCTTTCTTT. Protein sequence: CATSRVQGGGTEAFF. Based on the CDR3 plus reference TRBV15 and TRBJ1-1, the full variable domain is DAMVIQNPRYQVTQFGKPVTLSCSQTLNHNVMYWYQQKSSQAPKLLFHYYDKDFNNEADTPDNFQSRRPNTSFCFLDIRSPGLGDTAMYLCATSRVQGGGTEAFFGQGTRLTVV.

This clonotype has only a few counts. The V gene is TRBV24-1, the J gene TRBJ2-1, with D possibly matching TRBD1 (6 bases). Between the trimmed V and J ends, which lost 2 bases and 5 bases, there was a span of 9 bases. This CDR3 contains 14 residues. The germline gives CDR1 KGHDR, CDR2 SFDVKD. CDR3 region: CATSDSNRDNEQFF. CDR3 in DNA: TGTGCCACCAGTGATTCGAACAGGGACAATGAGCAGTTCTTC.

This chain connects TRBV5-4 to TRBJ2-2; 8 nucleotides agree with TRBD1. This CDR3 contains 14 residues. V lost 6 bases and J lost 5; bases outside the gene matches: 6. Germline V gene data show CDR1 as SGHNT and CDR2 as YYREEE (reference sequence). The CDR3, as DNA: TGTGCCAGCATATCGGACAGGGTTACCGGGGAGCTGTTTTTT. This gives the protein CASISDRVTGELFF.

This clonotype was seen at least ten times. The rearrangement links TRBV20-1 to TRBJ2-1; no clear D. CDR1 and CDR2 from the germline V gene are DFQATT and SNEGSKA (reference sequence). This CDR3 is 14 amino acids long. Trimming stripped 6 bases from V and 0 bases from J, with 12 bases between. Here the CDR3 reads CSAPIRPSYNEQFF. CDR3 sequence (DNA): TGCAGTGCGCCCATTAGGCCCTCCTACAATGAGCAGTTCTTC.

The chain recombines TRBV30 with TRBJ1-5; D is ambiguous. Germline-derived CDR1 and CDR2 are GTSNPN and SVGIG (reference sequence). CDR3 length: 13 residues. Trimming removed 2 bases at V and 2 bases at J, with 7 bases between. CDR3 coding DNA: TGTGCCTGGAGTAAGGCAGGCAATCAGCCCCAGCATTTT. Protein sequence: CAWSKAGNQPQHF. The full variable domain, its missing parts supplied by reference TRBV30 and TRBJ1-5, is SQTIHQWPATLVQPVGSPLSLECTVEGTSNPNLYWYRQAAGRGLQLLFYSVGIGQISSEVPQNLSASRPQDRQFILSSKKLLLSDSGFYLCAWSKAGNQPQHFGDGTRLSIL.

This chain links TRBV5-1 with TRBJ1-3; D ambiguous. Germline CDR1 SGHRS, CDR2 YFSETQ. The CDR3 is 14 residues long. The germline V and J ends were trimmed by 2 bases and 0 bases, with 6 bases remaining between them. The CDR3 sequence: CASSLTNSGNTIYF. CDR3 DNA: TGCGCCAGCAGCTTAACCAACTCTGGAAACACCATATATTTT.

This clonotype was recorded many times. The genes are TRBV20-1 and TRBJ2-5; 10 bases line up with TRBD2. The CDR3 spans 14 residues. The germline V gene encodes CDR1 DFQATT and CDR2 SNEGSKA (reference sequence). The V gene end was trimmed by 5 bases and the J gene end by 5 bases; junction bases not matched to a gene: 8. CDR3 DNA: TGCAGTGCTCCCGGGACTAGCGAGGTTGAGACCCAGTACTTC. Amino acid sequence: CSAPGTSEVETQYF.